This T cell receptor (beta chain) was retrieved from a study of breast tumors, draining lymph nodes, adjacent tissues. TCRdb re-analysed the multiplex PCR reads in MiXCR, keeping a single row per CDR3 protein. Of nearly 200,000 distinct CDR3 sequences in the sample, approximately 31% are singletons; the top ten hold 4.3%. Germline loops: CDR1 SGHTA, CDR2 FQGTGA. CDR3 size: 15 residues. J lost 4 bases, V lost 7 bases, and 8 bases had no gene match. The lymph nodes were axillary draining lymph nodes from breast cancer patients. The sequenced sample was axillary lymph node tissue. The chain combines TRBV7-3 with TRBJ2-1; 9 bases fit TRBD2. This TCR derives from a female donor with breast cancer. Some clones in this sample may be carry-over from other donors' samples. CDR3 coding DNA: TGTGCCAGCAAAATTAGCGGGGGAGGATACAATGAGCAGTTCTTC. This codes for CASKISGGGYNEQFF.